This T cell receptor (beta chain) was observed in a study of shared clonotypes between healthy human individuals. Study summary: Three plates were used per donor for CD4 naive, three for CD4 memory, two for CD8 naive and one for CD8 memory.

With respect to this clone: The antigen remains undetermined.

Clones were read by immunoSEQ multiplex PCR, and TCRdb kept only the in-frame ones, dropping some. The sample has about 2.3 million clones, roughly 93% seen once. Points from the study as a whole: Genetic and exposure-history diversity was limited by the few donors.

CDR1 is MNHNS and CDR2 is SASEGT in the germline V gene. The CDR3 runs 14 residues. Trimming removed 2 bases at V and 1 base at J, with 8 bases between. The specimen sequenced was naive CD4+ T cells from PBMCs. Described subset: CD45RA+ positively selected. The source is a man aged 18 to 29 in good health. Some clones in this sample may be carry-over from other donors' samples. The chain couples TRBV6-1 to TRBJ1-1, with D hard to call. Here the CDR3 DNA reads TGTGCCAGCAGTGAAATTGGAGGGAACACTGAAGCTTTCTTT. Its translation: CASSEIGGNTEAFF.